This TCR beta chain was retrieved from a study of shared clonotypes between healthy human individuals. Data came from immunoSEQ multiplex PCR; TCRdb stores just in-frame clones and leaves some out. Of about 180,000 clones listed, 85% to 95% are singletons. The CDR3 extends over 14 amino acids. V dropped 3 bases and J dropped 0 bases, with 7 bases sitting between them. Germline V gene sequence: CDR1 SGHRS, CDR2 YFSETQ. The TCR was taken from a young woman in good health. The rearrangement joins TRBV5-1 to TRBJ2-1; D call uncertain. Sample: naive CD4+ T cells sorted from blood. Noted subset: CD45RA+ positively selected. The CDR3: CASSSPSSYNEQFF. CDR3 nucleotide sequence: TGCGCCAGCAGCTCCCCGAGCTCCTACAATGAGCAGTTCTTC. Together with reference TRBV5-1 and TRBJ2-1, the CDR3 gives the full variable domain: KAGVTQTPRYLIKTRGQQVTLSCSPISGHRSVSWYQQTPGQGLQFLFEYFSETQRNKGNFPGRFSGRQFSNSRSEMNVSTLELGDSALYLCASSSPSSYNEQFFGPGTRLTVL.